This entry describes one T cell receptor beta chain. A J-beta primer mix and a sample-barcoded 5' primer were used in a second PCR of about 6 to 12 cycles. TCRdb itself ran the 5' RACE reads through MiXCR, one entry per CDR3 protein. The sample consists of about 830,000 distinct CDR3 sequences, approximately 59% of them appearing once. This sample was included in a study of blood T cells in healthy people across ages. The sequence came from a man in his thirties or forties in good health. Source material: blood.

The CDR3 here is CASGTGTGADNSPLHF. CDR3 bases: TGTGCCAGCGGCACTGGGACAGGGGCGGATAATTCACCCCTCCACTTT. The chain employs TRBV28 and TRBJ1-6, with 10 nucleotides matching TRBD1. Germline CDR1 and CDR2: MDHEN and SYDVKM. The CDR3 has 16 amino acids. V lost 8 bases and J lost 5; bases outside the gene matches: 9.